Listed below are T cell receptor beta chains from one sample, sequenced in a study of cytomegalovirus exposure and HLA in healthy donors. Libraries were prepared by immunoSEQ multiplex PCR; TCRdb keeps only in-frame clonotypes and omits some of them. The sample has approximately 110,000 clones; around 75% are singletons. What was sequenced was PBMCs. These receptors all stem from a man aged 55 to 69 in good health and CMV-seropositive. The CDR3 runs from the conserved cysteine through the conserved F or W. A D gene is named only where the DNA matches it firmly. Size tells how often a clone was seen (once, few, many) or the class of an expanded clone, and some rows leave it out.

D gene: .
clone size: .
J gene: TRBJ2-3
V gene: TRBV10-3
CDR3 protein: CAISESGGAIDTQYF
CDR3 DNA: TGTGCCATCAGTGAAAGTGGGGGGGCCATAGATACGCAGTATTTT

D gene: .
clone size: .
J gene: TRBJ2-5
V gene: TRBV5-1
CDR3 protein: CASSLAGRGTQYF
CDR3 DNA: TGCGCCAGCAGCTTGGCGGGCAGGGGAACCCAGTACTTC

D gene: .
clone size: few
J gene: TRBJ1-4
V gene: TRBV29-1
CDR3 protein: CSVPQGAGHLSEKLFF
CDR3 DNA: TGCAGCGTCCCGCAGGGCGCAGGCCATCTTAGTGAAAAACTGTTTTTT

D gene: TRBD2
clone size: .
J gene: TRBJ2-3
V gene: TRBV7-2
CDR3 protein: CASSFRGVILTDTQYF
CDR3 DNA: TGTGCCAGCAGCTTTCGGGGGGTGATTCTCACAGATACGCAGTATTTT

D gene: TRBD1
clone size: .
J gene: TRBJ1-2
V gene: TRBV28
CDR3 protein: CASSRGDYGYTF
CDR3 DNA: TGTGCCAGCAGCAGGGGGGACTATGGCTACACCTTC

D gene: TRBD2
clone size: once
J gene: TRBJ2-1
V gene: TRBV15
CDR3 protein: CATIKGGTSGGNEQFF
CDR3 DNA: TGTGCCACCATTAAGGGCGGGACTAGCGGGGGCAATGAGCAGTTCTTC

D gene: .
clone size: .
J gene: TRBJ2-1
V gene: TRBV29-1
CDR3 protein: CSVEDRMARGGDEQFF
CDR3 DNA: TGCAGCGTTGAAGATCGAATGGCGAGGGGGGGGGATGAGCAGTTCTTC

D gene: TRBD1
clone size: .
J gene: TRBJ1-6
V gene: TRBV5-4
CDR3 protein: CASSRRQGRTPLHF
CDR3 DNA: TGTGCCAGCAGTCGTCGACAGGGAAGGACACCCCTCCACTTT

D gene: .
clone size: .
J gene: TRBJ2-1
V gene: TRBV29-1
CDR3 protein: CSVEQGTYNEQFF
CDR3 DNA: TGCAGCGTTGAGCAGGGAACCTACAATGAGCAGTTCTTC

D gene: TRBD2
clone size: .
J gene: TRBJ2-1
V gene: TRBV7-9
CDR3 protein: CASSLARAGGPGEQFF
CDR3 DNA: TGTGCCAGCAGCTTAGCGCGGGCGGGGGGGCCCGGTGAGCAGTTCTTC

D gene: .
clone size: few
J gene: TRBJ2-1
V gene: TRBV29-1
CDR3 protein: CSVVGVLGSSYNEQFF
CDR3 DNA: TGCAGCGTTGTGGGAGTTCTGGGGAGCTCCTACAATGAGCAGTTCTTC

D gene: TRBD1
clone size: few
J gene: TRBJ1-6
V gene: TRBV6-1
CDR3 protein: CASKEGQGNNSPLHF
CDR3 DNA: TGTGCCAGTAAGGAGGGACAGGGGAATAATTCACCCCTCCACTTT

D gene: .
clone size: .
J gene: TRBJ2-7
V gene: TRBV28
CDR3 protein: CASSSPGGSLYEQYF
CDR3 DNA: TGTGCCAGCAGTTCTCCGGGTGGATCCCTCTACGAGCAGTACTTC

D gene: TRBD1
clone size: .
J gene: TRBJ1-4
V gene: TRBV5-6
CDR3 protein: CASSIDRGEKLFF
CDR3 DNA: TGTGCCAGCAGCATCGACAGGGGGGAAAAACTGTTTTTT

D gene: .
clone size: .
J gene: TRBJ2-3
V gene: TRBV5-6
CDR3 protein: CASSLVGTPDGADTQYF
CDR3 DNA: TGTGCCAGCAGCTTGGTAGGGACTCCCGATGGGGCAGATACGCAGTATTTT

D gene: TRBD2
clone size: .
J gene: TRBJ2-7
V gene: TRBV7-9
CDR3 protein: CASSNAFYQGGGASEQYF
CDR3 DNA: TGTGCCAGCAGTAACGCTTTTTATCAAGGCGGGGGGGCGTCCGAGCAGTACTTC